These 3 T cell receptor beta chains came from one sample sequenced in a study of radiation and T cells in renal cell carcinoma. The treatment denotes: 15 Gy SBRT to primary tumor, nephrectomy 4 weeks later. Sequenced by immunoSEQ multiplex PCR; TCRdb stores in-frame clones only, minus some. This table holds around 16,000 clones, 64% found once. Sequencing was performed on tumor tissue, taken from a patient whose treatment included radiotherapy and nephrectomy. The receptors were sampled from a woman aged 70-85 years with renal cell carcinoma.

A few counts support this clone. The V and J genes are TRBV6-5 and TRBJ1-5, with TRBD1 as a possible D gene (6 bases). There are 13 residues in the CDR3. The V and J ends lost 5 bases and 4 bases respectively, with 9 bases between them. Germline V gene data show CDR1 as MNHEY and CDR2 as SVGAGI. For the CDR3, the DNA is TGTGCCAGCAGTGGACAGCAGAATCAGCCCCAGCATTTT. It translates to CASSGQQNQPQHF.

The genes are TRBV9 and TRBJ1-3, with 7 bases fitting TRBD1. CDR3 length: 18 residues. Germline V CDR1 and CDR2: SGDLS, YYNGEE. V lost 0 bases, J lost 0 bases, and 9 bases stayed unmatched. DNA of the CDR3: TGTGCCAGCAGCGTAGAAGGAGCAGGGGGTGACTCTGGAAACACCATATATTTT. Encoded protein: CASSVEGAGGDSGNTIYF.

The chain recombines TRBV9 with TRBJ2-3; D not resolved. The CDR3 contains 13 residues. Germline V gives CDR1 SGDLS, CDR2 YYNGEE. With 3 bases removed from V and 4 bases from J, the gap between germline ends came to 9 bases. This CDR3 is CASSADWSDTQYF. In nucleotides, the CDR3 is TGTGCCAGCAGCGCAGACTGGTCAGATACGCAGTATTTT.